This T cell receptor beta chain was recorded in a study of cytomegalovirus exposure and HLA in healthy donors. The germline gives CDR1 SQVTM, CDR2 ANQGSEA. This CDR3 has 12 amino acids. V shed 6 bases and J 1 base; nucleotides not matched to a gene: 2. Vbeta (60) and Jbeta (13) primers were used in the PCR. Some clones are missing from TCRdb's copy, which holds only in-frame ones; the method was immunoSEQ multiplex PCR. The repertoire holds about 150,000 clones, 60% to 85% seen once, with around 4.1% in the top ten. The receptor comes from a woman aged 35 to 49 in good health and CMV-seronegative. V usage is TRBV29-1 and J usage is TRBJ1-1; 7 positions match TRBD1. Sequenced sample: PBMCs. The CDR3 nucleotides are TGCAGCGTGACAGGGCCGAACACTGAAGCTTTCTTT. This translates into CSVTGPNTEAFF.